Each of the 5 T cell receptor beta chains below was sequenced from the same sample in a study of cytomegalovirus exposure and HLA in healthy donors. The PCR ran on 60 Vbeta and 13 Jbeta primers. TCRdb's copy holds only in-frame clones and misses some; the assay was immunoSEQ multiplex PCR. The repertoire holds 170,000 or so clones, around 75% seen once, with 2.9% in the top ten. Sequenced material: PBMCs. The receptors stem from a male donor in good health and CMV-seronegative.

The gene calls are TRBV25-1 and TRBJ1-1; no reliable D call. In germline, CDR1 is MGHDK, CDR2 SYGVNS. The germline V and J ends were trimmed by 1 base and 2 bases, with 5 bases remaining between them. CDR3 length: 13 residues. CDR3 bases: TGTGCCAGCAGTGAATTAATAAACACTGAAGCTTTCTTT. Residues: CASSELINTEAFF.

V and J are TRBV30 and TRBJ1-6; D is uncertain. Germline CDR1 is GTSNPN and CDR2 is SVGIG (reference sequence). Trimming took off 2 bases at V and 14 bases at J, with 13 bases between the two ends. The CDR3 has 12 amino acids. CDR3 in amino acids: CAWSLTQRTLHF. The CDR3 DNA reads TGTGCCTGGAGTTTAACACAGCGGACCCTCCACTTT.

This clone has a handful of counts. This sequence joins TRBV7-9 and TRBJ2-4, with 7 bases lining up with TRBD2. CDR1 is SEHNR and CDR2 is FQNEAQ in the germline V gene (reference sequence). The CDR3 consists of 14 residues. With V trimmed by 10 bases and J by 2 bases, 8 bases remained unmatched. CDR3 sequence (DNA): TGTGCCACCGGGGCTAGCGGACCCAAAAACATTCAGTACTTC. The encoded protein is CATGASGPKNIQYF. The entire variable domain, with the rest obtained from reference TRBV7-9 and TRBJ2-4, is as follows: DTGVSQNPRHKITKRGQNVTFRCDPISEHNRLYWYRQTLGQGPEFLTYFQNEAQLEKSRLLSDRFSAERPKGSFSTLEIQRTEQGDSAMYLCATGASGPKNIQYFGAGTRLSVL.

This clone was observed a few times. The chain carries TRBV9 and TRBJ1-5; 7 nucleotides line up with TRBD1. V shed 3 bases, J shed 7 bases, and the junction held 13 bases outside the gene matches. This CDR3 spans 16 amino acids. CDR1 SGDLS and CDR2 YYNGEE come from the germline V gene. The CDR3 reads CASSAGQDPWQQPQHF. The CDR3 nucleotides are TGTGCCAGCAGCGCTGGACAGGACCCGTGGCAGCAGCCCCAGCATTTT.

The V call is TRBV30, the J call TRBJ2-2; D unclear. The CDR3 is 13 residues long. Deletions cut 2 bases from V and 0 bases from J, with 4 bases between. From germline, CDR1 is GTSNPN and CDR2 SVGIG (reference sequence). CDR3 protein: CAWSQSNTGELFF. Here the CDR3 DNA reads TGTGCCTGGAGTCAATCGAACACCGGGGAGCTGTTTTTT.